The 29 T cell receptor beta chains below all came from one sample that was sequenced in a study of technical replicates of blood from a handful of donors. Sequencing was performed with immunoSEQ multiplex PCR; in TCRdb, only in-frame clones are kept and a portion is missing. The sample carries some 82,000 clones, around 97% recorded once. The specimen sequenced was T cells isolated from PBMCs. The receptors here all came from a human donor in good health.

The chain couples TRBV19 to TRBJ2-1; D is perhaps TRBD1 (6 bases). Germline assignment: CDR1 LNHDA and CDR2 SQIVND (reference sequence). The CDR3 consists of 14 residues. V lost 0 bases, J lost 4 bases, and 7 bases lay in between. CDR3 region: CASSIEGQYNEQFF. CDR3 bases: TGTGCCAGTAGTATAGAAGGACAGTACAATGAGCAGTTCTTC.

This CDR3 reads CASSHRASGELFF. As DNA, the CDR3 is TGTGCCAGTAGCCACAGGGCTTCTGGGGAGCTGTTTTTT. This chain uses TRBV19 with TRBJ2-2, with a tentative D call TRBD1 (6 bases). Looked up from germline, CDR1 is LNHDA and CDR2 is SQIVND (reference sequence). V lost 6 bases and J lost 8, with 13 bases in between. CDR3 length: 13 amino acids.

The chain combines TRBV28 with TRBJ2-7; TRBD1 agrees at 9 bases. V was pared by 6 bases and J by 5 bases, with 11 bases of the junction left unmatched. There are 15 residues in the CDR3. Per the germline V gene, CDR1 is MDHEN and CDR2 is SYDVKM. CDR3 sequence reads: CASSRLGQGQHEQYF. The CDR3 DNA reads as TGTGCCAGCAGCCGACTAGGACAGGGGCAACACGAGCAGTACTTC.

The chain joins TRBV7-3 to TRBJ1-2, with 12 bases aligning to TRBD1. The V gene's germline CDR1 is SGHTA and CDR2 FQGTGA. This CDR3 spans 17 amino acids. V lost 1 base and J lost 5; bases outside the gene matches: 8. Written as DNA, the CDR3 is TGTGCCAGCAGCTTAATTGGTGGGGACAGGGGGCTTTATGGCTACACCTTC. This translates into CASSLIGGDRGLYGYTF.

The rearrangement joins TRBV7-9 to TRBJ2-5, with 7 bases fitting TRBD1. CDR1 and CDR2 from the germline V gene are SEHNR and FQNEAQ (reference sequence). With V trimmed by 1 base and J by 3 bases, 5 bases remained unmatched. This CDR3 contains 15 residues. CDR3 coding DNA: TGTGCCAGCAGCTTAGGAGCAGGGGGAGAAGAGACCCAGTACTTC. Its translation: CASSLGAGGEETQYF.

The chain carries TRBV7-3 and TRBJ1-1; TRBD1 matches at 7 bases. The CDR3 spans 13 residues. The J segment lost 1 base and the V segment lost 4 bases, leaving 0 bases of the junction unmatched. The germline gives CDR1 SGHTA, CDR2 FQGTGA. For the CDR3, the DNA is TGTGCCAGCAGCTGGACAGGGAACACTGAAGCTTTCTTT. It translates to CASSWTGNTEAFF.

The chain is built from TRBV11-3 and TRBJ2-1; the match to TRBD2 covers 8 bases. Per germline, CDR1 SGHNT and CDR2 YENEEA. CDR3 size: 19 residues. V dropped 1 base and J dropped 2; count of bases not matched to a gene: 13. CDR3 loop: CASSLGQLRQRGTYNEQFF. The DNA of the CDR3 is TGTGCCAGCAGCTTAGGTCAGTTGCGGCAGCGGGGGACCTACAATGAGCAGTTCTTC.

The chain couples TRBV19 to TRBJ1-5, with 7 bases that match TRBD1. The CDR3 contains 17 residues. Germline V gene lookup returns CDR1 LNHDA and CDR2 SQIVND (reference sequence). After removal of 7 bases from V and 2 bases from J, the junction contained 14 bases not matched to a gene. The CDR3 region is CASIDHVRGQGNQPQHF. In nucleotides, the CDR3 is TGTGCCAGTATAGACCACGTGAGGGGGCAAGGCAATCAGCCCCAGCATTTT. Combining the CDR3 with reference TRBV19 and TRBJ1-5 gives the whole variable domain DGGITQSPKYLFRKEGQNVTLSCEQNLNHDAMYWYRQDPGQGLRLIYYSQIVNDFQKGDIAEGYSVSREKKESFPLTVTSAQKNPTAFYLCASIDHVRGQGNQPQHFGDGTRLSIL.

This sequence joins TRBV5-4 and TRBJ2-7, with 7 bases fitting TRBD1. Per the germline V gene, CDR1 is SGHNT and CDR2 is YYREEE (reference sequence). With V trimmed by 0 bases and J by 1 base, 13 bases remained unmatched. The CDR3 is 18 residues long. This chain's CDR3 is CASSLARAGGVFSYEQYF. Here the CDR3 DNA reads TGTGCCAGCAGCTTGGCCAGGGCAGGGGGAGTTTTTTCCTACGAGCAGTACTTC. The whole variable domain, remainder taken from reference TRBV5-4 and TRBJ2-7, is ETGVTQSPTHLIKTRGQQVTLRCSSQSGHNTVSWYQQALGQGPQFIFQYYREEENGRGNFPPRFSGLQFPNYSSELNVNALELDDSALYLCASSLARAGGVFSYEQYFGPGTRLTVT.

The chain joins TRBV5-4 to TRBJ2-7; 10 bases align to TRBD1. CDR1 is SGHNT and CDR2 is YYREEE in the germline V gene (reference sequence). The CDR3 length is 14 residues. Losses at the gene ends were 4 bases for V and 5 bases for J; bases not matched to a gene: 6. The CDR3 reads CASSPRQGADEQYF. For the CDR3, the DNA is TGTGCCAGCAGCCCGAGACAGGGGGCTGACGAGCAGTACTTC. The variable domain in full, completed from reference TRBV5-4 and TRBJ2-7, reads ETGVTQSPTHLIKTRGQQVTLRCSSQSGHNTVSWYQQALGQGPQFIFQYYREEENGRGNFPPRFSGLQFPNYSSELNVNALELDDSALYLCASSPRQGADEQYFGPGTRLTVT.

The chain couples TRBV6-4 to TRBJ1-1, with 7 bases aligning to TRBD1. The CDR3 loop spans 15 amino acids. V dropped 2 bases and J dropped 5; count of bases not matched to a gene: 8. Germline-derived CDR1 and CDR2 are MRHNA and SNTAGT. CDR3 residues: CASSDQPGGRTEAFF. In nucleotides, the CDR3 is TGTGCCAGCAGTGACCAGCCAGGGGGGCGGACTGAAGCTTTCTTT.

The V and J genes are TRBV28 and TRBJ1-1, with 8 bases matching TRBD1. V was clipped by 1 base and J by 1 base; unmatched bases: 5. Germline loops: CDR1 MDHEN, CDR2 SYDVKM. This CDR3 is built from 16 residues. The CDR3 reads CASSLFPGTGNTEAFF. The CDR3 bases are TGTGCCAGCAGTTTATTCCCCGGGACAGGGAACACTGAAGCTTTCTTT.

V usage is TRBV5-1 and J usage is TRBJ2-2, with no clear D. Germline CDR1 is SGHRS and CDR2 is YFSETQ. Deletions cut 5 bases from V and 0 bases from J, with 11 bases between. The CDR3 sequence is 15 residues long. CDR3 sequence reads: CASSLAASNTGELFF. CDR3 nucleotide sequence: TGCGCCAGCAGTCTGGCAGCGTCGAACACCGGGGAGCTGTTTTTT.

V and J are TRBV30 and TRBJ2-5; TRBD2 matches 7 bases. V lost 5 bases and J lost 3; bases outside the gene matches: 9. Germline assignment: CDR1 GTSNPN and CDR2 SVGIG (reference sequence). The CDR3 runs to 14 residues. The CDR3 nucleotides are TGTGCCTGGGCCCCCGTGGGGGGGAAAGAGACCCAGTACTTC. Protein: CAWAPVGGKETQYF.

The chain uses TRBV10-1 and TRBJ2-3; tentatively, D is TRBD2 (6 bases). The CDR3 covers 13 residues. Germline-derived CDR1 and CDR2 are WNHNN and SYGVQD (reference sequence). V gave up 6 bases and J gave up 9 bases, with 16 bases separating them. The CDR3 DNA is TGCGCCAGCAGCCCCGGGAGCGGAGGAACGCAGTATTTT. Protein: CASSPGSGGTQYF.

This chain links TRBV6-4 with TRBJ1-1; D unclear. The CDR3 length is 14 residues. V was shortened by 8 bases and J by 1 base, with 14 bases between the two germline ends. Germline V gene data show CDR1 as MRHNA and CDR2 as SNTAGT. The CDR3 sequence is CASRRDYKNTEAFF. The CDR3 bases are TGTGCCAGCCGGCGGGATTATAAGAACACTGAAGCTTTCTTT.

The rearrangement joins TRBV11-2 to TRBJ1-1; D may be TRBD1 (5 bases). Germline CDR1 is SGHAT and CDR2 is FQNNGV. The CDR3 length is 17 residues. Trimming removed 0 bases at V and 0 bases at J, with 14 bases between. For the CDR3, the DNA is TGTGCCAGCAGCTTAGATAGTTGGGGCTCTATGAACACTGAAGCTTTCTTT. Its protein is CASSLDSWGSMNTEAFF. The complete variable domain, with remaining parts taken from reference TRBV11-2 and TRBJ1-1, reads EAGVAQSPRYKIIEKRQSVAFWCNPISGHATLYWYQQILGQGPKLLIQFQNNGVVDDSQLPKDRFSAERLKGVDSTLKIQPAKLEDSAVYLCASSLDSWGSMNTEAFFGQGTRLTVV.

The chain employs TRBV6-6 and TRBJ1-1; D possibly corresponds to TRBD1 (5 bases). Trimming cost V 6 bases and J 6 bases, with 11 bases left between them. CDR1 MNHNY and CDR2 SVGAGI come from the germline V gene (reference sequence). The CDR3 covers 12 residues. The CDR3 region has the DNA TGTGCCAGCAGACGGGGGGTCGCTGAAGCTTTCTTT. The encoded protein is CASRRGVAEAFF.

This clone was seen just once. The CDR3 loop is CASGGRTANTEAFF. The CDR3 nucleotides read TGTGCCAGCGGGGGTCGGACAGCGAACACTGAAGCTTTCTTT. The rearrangement uses TRBV6-5 and TRBJ1-1; tentatively, D is TRBD1 (6 bases). The CDR3 contains 14 residues. CDR1 is MNHEY and CDR2 is SVGAGI in the germline V gene. V was cut by 8 bases and J by 1 base, with 14 bases left in between.

The chain employs TRBV10-3 and TRBJ2-7, with TRBD1 matching 9 bases. J gave up 5 bases and V 6 bases, and 5 bases lay outside the gene matches. CDR1 is ENHRY, CDR2 SYGVKD, per germline. There are 13 residues in the CDR3. The CDR3 DNA is TGTGCCATCAGCCCGGGACAGGGAAACGAGCAGTACTTC. It specifies CAISPGQGNEQYF.

The gene calls are TRBV4-2 and TRBJ1-2, with 8 bases matching TRBD1. From germline, CDR1 is LGHNA and CDR2 YNFKEQ. Losses at the gene ends were 0 bases for V and 4 bases for J; bases not matched to a gene: 4. The CDR3 length is 15 residues. For the CDR3, the DNA is TGTGCCAGCAGCCAAGACGGACAGGGCATCTATGGCTACACCTTC. Translated: CASSQDGQGIYGYTF.

This clone has a single count. The chain couples TRBV11-2 to TRBJ2-3, with 8 bases matching TRBD1. Germline V gene sequence: CDR1 SGHAT, CDR2 FQNNGV. There are 17 residues in the CDR3. V was pared by 5 bases and J by 6 bases, with 16 bases of the junction left unmatched. CDR3 nucleotides: TGTGCCAGCAGCCTATCCAGGGGGCTAGCCAGCTTGGATACGCAGTATTTT. Its protein is CASSLSRGLASLDTQYF.

The chain couples TRBV29-1 to TRBJ2-5; D is ambiguous. V shed 6 bases and J shed 4 bases, with 18 bases lying between them. The CDR3 runs to 14 residues. CDR1 and CDR2 (germline): SQVTM, ANQGSEA. The CDR3 is CSVHIDTLLETQYF. DNA for the CDR3: TGCAGCGTCCACATAGACACGCTCCTAGAGACCCAGTACTTC. Looking up the rest from reference TRBV29-1 and TRBJ2-5 gives the full variable domain: SAVISQKPSRDICQRGTSLTIQCQVDSQVTMMFWYRQQPGQSLTLIATANQGSEATYESGFVIDKFPISRPNLTFSTLTVSNMSPEDSSIYLCSVHIDTLLETQYFGPGTRLLVL.

J is TRBJ1-1 and V is TRBV9, with TRBD1 matching 8 bases. The CDR3 length is 15 residues. CDR1 and CDR2 from the germline V gene are SGDLS and YYNGEE. V shed 0 bases and J 3 bases; nucleotides not matched to a gene: 4. CDR3 sequence: CASSVVAGGHTEAFF. The CDR3 DNA follows: TGTGCCAGCAGCGTAGTGGCAGGGGGCCACACTGAAGCTTTCTTT.

V usage is TRBV5-5 and J usage is TRBJ2-3, with a tentative D call TRBD1 (5 bases). V was trimmed by 0 bases and J by 6 bases, leaving 14 bases between them. CDR3 size: 15 residues. Germline V gene sequence: CDR1 SGHKS, CDR2 YYEKEE (reference sequence). The CDR3 loop is CASSLGGGLGDTQYF. The CDR3 bases are TGTGCCAGCAGCTTGGGGGGCGGCCTCGGCGATACGCAGTATTTT. The full variable domain, its missing parts supplied by reference TRBV5-5 and TRBJ2-3, is DAGVTQSPTHLIKTRGQQVTLRCSPISGHKSVSWYQQVLGQGPQFIFQYYEKEERGRGNFPDRFSARQFPNYSSELNVNALLLGDSALYLCASSLGGGLGDTQYFGPGTRLTVL.

The J gene is TRBJ1-1, the V gene TRBV30; 8 positions match TRBD1. Germline CDR1 is GTSNPN and CDR2 is SVGIG (reference sequence). This CDR3 is built from 14 residues. The junction had 5 bases not matched to a gene; V was cut back by 5 bases and J by 0 bases. CDR3 DNA sequence: TGTGCCTGGGCCAGACAGGGGTTGAACACTGAAGCTTTCTTT. Translating it yields CAWARQGLNTEAFF.

This chain links TRBV2 with TRBJ1-5, with D possibly matching TRBD1 (5 bases). Germline assignment: CDR1 SNHLY and CDR2 FYNNEI. This CDR3 region has 14 residues. Trimming cost V 3 bases and J 5 bases, with 11 bases left between them. CDR3 DNA: TGTGCCAGCAGTGAGGGGGGGACGTATCAGCCCCAGCATTTT. Its translation: CASSEGGTYQPQHF.

The CDR3: CASSGSRQRTEAFF. The DNA of the CDR3 is TGTGCCAGCAGCGGCTCACGACAGCGCACTGAAGCTTTCTTT. The rearrangement links TRBV2 to TRBJ1-1; a weak D match, TRBD1 (5 bases). The germline CDR1 and CDR2 sequences are SNHLY and FYNNEI. The CDR3 consists of 14 residues. Trimming removed 6 bases from V and 4 bases from J, with 15 bases in between.

This chain links TRBV12-5 with TRBJ1-2, with D possibly TRBD1 on 6 matching bases. Trimming removed 6 bases from V and 4 bases from J, with 18 bases in between. Germline V CDR1 and CDR2: LGHNT, FRNRAP. This CDR3 is 15 amino acids long. The CDR3 coding sequence is TGTGCTAGTGGCCTACGGGTCAGGGGTTCCTATGGCTACACCTTC. It yields the protein CASGLRVRGSYGYTF.